These 2 T cell receptor beta chains originate from one sample sequenced in a study of cytomegalovirus exposure and HLA in healthy donors. Measured with immunoSEQ multiplex PCR; TCRdb has only the in-frame clones, and not every one. Of a few hundred thousand clones listed, roughly 87% were seen once; the top ten hold around 3.3%. Sequenced sample: PBMCs. These receptors were obtained from a young woman in good health and CMV-seronegative.

This clone was detected only once. This chain uses TRBV19 with TRBJ2-7; D might be TRBD2 (6 bases). Trimming cost V 3 bases and J 3 bases, with 9 bases left between them. CDR1 is LNHDA, CDR2 SQIVND, per germline (reference sequence). The CDR3 contains 13 residues. CDR3 region: CASSIGGFYEQYF. CDR3 DNA sequence: TGTGCCAGTAGTATTGGAGGGTTCTACGAGCAGTACTTC.

This sequence joins TRBV11-2 and TRBJ1-1, with D possibly matching TRBD1 (5 bases). Germline V gene lookup returns CDR1 SGHAT and CDR2 FQNNGV. This CDR3 contains 14 residues. The V and J ends lost 4 bases and 4 bases respectively, with 13 bases between them. CDR3 DNA: TGTGCCAGCAGCTATAAAGGGGCGGTCACTGAAGCTTTCTTT. This translates into CASSYKGAVTEAFF.